This T cell receptor beta chain was observed in a study of blood T cell repertoires in COVID-19. Whole-study context: The United States, Italy and Spain provided the acute and convalescent COVID-19 samples. PBMCs, B-cell-depleted T cells, or T cells were the source of the cDNA or gDNA that made up the material.

In the original processing: It was from reference gene primer amplification that nucleated cell counts were estimated. Only in-frame clones appear in the TCRdb table, and some are missing; sequencing was by immunoSEQ multiplex PCR. V, J and clone size are taken as reported in that table, and D and trimming were inferred from the DNA itself. The top ten hold roughly 6.8% of the sample, which has roughly 68,000 clones, about nine tenths seen once. V dropped 4 bases and J dropped 1 base, with 5 bases sitting between them. The CDR3 covers 13 residues. The chain has TRBV12-3 or TRBV12-4 and TRBJ2-1; D not resolved. The material sequenced was peripheral blood. The receptor's source is a woman of 80 years or more with active COVID-19. CDR3 in amino acids: CASSSGSYNEQFF. The CDR3 DNA reads as TGTGCCAGCAGTTCCGGGTCCTACAATGAGCAGTTCTTC.